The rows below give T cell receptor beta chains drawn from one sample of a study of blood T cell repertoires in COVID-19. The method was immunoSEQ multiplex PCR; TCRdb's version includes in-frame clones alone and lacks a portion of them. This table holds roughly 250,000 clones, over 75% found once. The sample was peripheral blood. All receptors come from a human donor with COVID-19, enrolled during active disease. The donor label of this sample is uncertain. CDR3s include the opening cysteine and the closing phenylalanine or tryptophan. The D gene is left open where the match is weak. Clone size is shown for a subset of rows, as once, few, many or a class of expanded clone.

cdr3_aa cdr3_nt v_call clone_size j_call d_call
CASSVFGTVPTEAFF TGTGCCAGCAGTGTCTTCGGGACTGTACCTACTGAAGCTTTCTTT TRBV6-2/TRBV6-3 once TRBJ1-1 NA
CASSPLWEVEAFF TGTGCCAGCAGCCCCCTCTGGGAGGTTGAAGCTTTCTTT TRBV14 NA TRBJ1-1 NA
CASSLRGEGQAYGYTF TGTGCCAGCAGTTTACGGGGTGAAGGGCAGGCCTATGGCTACACCTTC TRBV28 NA TRBJ1-2 NA
CASSIVFGGARTEAFF TGTGCCAGCAGTATAGTGTTTGGGGGCGCGCGGACCGAAGCTTTCTTT TRBV28 NA TRBJ1-1 NA
CASSLSRGSYGYTF TGTGCCAGCAGTTTATCTCGGGGGAGCTATGGCTACACCTTC TRBV27 NA TRBJ1-2 NA
CAWSPVTGQGGRYGYTF TGTGCCTGGAGTCCGGTGACAGGACAGGGGGGTCGCTATGGCTACACCTTC TRBV30 NA TRBJ1-2 TRBD1
CASSPTQGTGYTF TGTGCCAGCAGCCCCACCCAGGGGACCGGCTACACCTTC TRBV2 NA TRBJ1-2 NA
CASSLAGGLANEKLFF TGTGCCAGCAGCTTGGCCGGGGGGCTGGCTAATGAAAAACTGTTTTTT TRBV5-4 NA TRBJ1-4 NA
CASSPYPRGYGYTF TGTGCCAGCAGTCCATACCCCAGGGGGTATGGCTACACCTTC TRBV6-5 NA TRBJ1-2 TRBD1
CASRQGLVSNQPQHF TGTGCCAGCAGGCAGGGTCTGGTGAGCAATCAGCCCCAGCATTTT TRBV2 few TRBJ1-5 NA
CSVDSGRGDLNTEAFF TGCAGCGTTGACAGTGGCAGGGGGGACCTGAACACTGAAGCTTTCTTT TRBV29-1 NA TRBJ1-1 TRBD1
CASSFSAAPVFHHEQYF TGTGCCAGCAGTTTCTCGGCAGCGCCTGTCTTTCACCACGAGCAGTACTTC TRBV27 NA TRBJ2-7 NA
CASSLGGGENYGYTF TGCGCCAGCAGCTTGGGTGGGGGCGAAAACTATGGCTACACCTTC TRBV5-1 once TRBJ1-2 NA
CASSLQGARNQPQHF TGTGCCAGCTCCCTCCAGGGGGCGCGGAATCAGCCCCAGCATTTT TRBV18 NA TRBJ1-5 TRBD1
CAWSGATRGGKLFF TGTGCCTGGAGTGGGGCCACCCGAGGAGGAAAACTGTTTTTT TRBV30 NA TRBJ1-4 NA
CASSVDGSGESEQFF TGTGCCAGCAGCGTAGATGGGAGTGGGGAGAGTGAGCAGTTCTTC TRBV9 NA TRBJ2-1 NA
CAWSVNRNYEQYF TGTGCCTGGAGTGTAAACAGGAACTACGAGCAGTACTTC TRBV30 NA TRBJ2-7 NA
CASSPGTGGYNEQFF TGTGCCAGCAGCCCGGGGACAGGGGGATACAATGAGCAGTTCTTC TRBV5-4 NA TRBJ2-1 TRBD1